The clone carrying this T cell receptor (beta chain) was counted many times. The data originate from a study of T cell repertoires in cytomegalovirus infection. TCRdb reprocessed the reads with MiXCR, giving one entry per CDR3 protein. The sample includes 100,000 to 150,000 distinct CDR3 sequences, approximately 9.2% seen only once; the top ten take around 10%. Germline V gives CDR1 SGHTA, CDR2 FQGNSA. The CDR3 contains 16 residues. Trimming stripped 3 bases from V and 4 bases from J, with 16 bases between. This receptor was taken from a human donor in good health (CMV status not recorded). Some clones in this sample may be carry-over from other donors' samples. Sequencing was performed on PBMCs. V usage is TRBV7-2 and J usage is TRBJ1-3; D is possibly TRBD1 (5 bases). CDR3 sequence (DNA): TGTGCCAGCAGCTTTTCCCGCGGGGCGCGAGGAAACACCATATATTTT. It codes for CASSFSRGARGNTIYF.